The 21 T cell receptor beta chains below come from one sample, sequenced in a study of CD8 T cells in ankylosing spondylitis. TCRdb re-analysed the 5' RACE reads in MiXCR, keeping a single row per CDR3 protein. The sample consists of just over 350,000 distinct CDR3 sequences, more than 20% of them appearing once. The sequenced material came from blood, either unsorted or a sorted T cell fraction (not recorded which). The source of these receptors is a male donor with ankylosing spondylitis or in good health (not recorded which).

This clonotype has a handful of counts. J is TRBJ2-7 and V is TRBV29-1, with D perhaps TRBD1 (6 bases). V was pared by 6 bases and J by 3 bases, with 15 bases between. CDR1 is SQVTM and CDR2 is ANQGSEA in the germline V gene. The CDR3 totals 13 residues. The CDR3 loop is CSVYYGQNYEQYF. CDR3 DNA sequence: TGCAGCGTATATTACGGACAGAACTACGAGCAGTACTTC.

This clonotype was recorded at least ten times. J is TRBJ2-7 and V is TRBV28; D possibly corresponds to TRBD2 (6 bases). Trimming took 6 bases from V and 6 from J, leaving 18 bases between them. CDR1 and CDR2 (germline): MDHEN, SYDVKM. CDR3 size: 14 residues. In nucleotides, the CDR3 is TGTGCCAGCAGCGGGGACTCGAAGGTTCTCGAGCAGTACTTC. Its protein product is CASSGDSKVLEQYF.

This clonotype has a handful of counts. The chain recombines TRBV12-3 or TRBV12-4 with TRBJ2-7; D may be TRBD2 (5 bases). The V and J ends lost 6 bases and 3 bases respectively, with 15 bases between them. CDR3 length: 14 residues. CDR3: CASRPTEDYYEQYF. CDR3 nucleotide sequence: TGTGCCAGCAGACCCACAGAAGACTACTACGAGCAGTACTTC.

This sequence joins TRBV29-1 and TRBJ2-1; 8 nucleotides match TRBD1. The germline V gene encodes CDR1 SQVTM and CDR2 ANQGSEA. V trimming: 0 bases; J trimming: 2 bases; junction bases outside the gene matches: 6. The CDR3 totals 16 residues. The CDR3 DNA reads TGCAGCGTTGAAGATAGCAACAGGGGGGCCTACAATGAGCAGTTCTTC. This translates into CSVEDSNRGAYNEQFF.

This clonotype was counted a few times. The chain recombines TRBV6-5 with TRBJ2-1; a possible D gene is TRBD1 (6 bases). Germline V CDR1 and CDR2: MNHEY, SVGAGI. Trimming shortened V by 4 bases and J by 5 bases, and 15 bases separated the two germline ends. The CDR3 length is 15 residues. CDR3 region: CASSFGTPHNNEQFF. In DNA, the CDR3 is TGTGCCAGCAGTTTCGGGACACCACACAACAATGAGCAGTTCTTC.

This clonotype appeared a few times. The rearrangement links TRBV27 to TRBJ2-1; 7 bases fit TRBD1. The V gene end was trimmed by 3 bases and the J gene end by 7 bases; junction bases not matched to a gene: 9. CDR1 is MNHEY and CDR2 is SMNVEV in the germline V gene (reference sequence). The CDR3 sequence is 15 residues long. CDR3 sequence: CASSFGRGISNEQFF. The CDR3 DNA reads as TGTGCCAGCAGTTTCGGCAGGGGGATTAGTAATGAGCAGTTCTTC.

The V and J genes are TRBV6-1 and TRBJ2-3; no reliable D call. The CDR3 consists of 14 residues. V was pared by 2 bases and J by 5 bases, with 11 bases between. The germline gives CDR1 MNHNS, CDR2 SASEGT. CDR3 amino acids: CASSELFRGDTQYF. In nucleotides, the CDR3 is TGTGCCAGCAGTGAATTGTTCCGAGGAGATACGCAGTATTTT.

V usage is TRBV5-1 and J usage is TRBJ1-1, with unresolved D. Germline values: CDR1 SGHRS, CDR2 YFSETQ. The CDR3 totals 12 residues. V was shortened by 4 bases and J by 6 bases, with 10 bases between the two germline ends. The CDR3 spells CASSIDGSEAFF. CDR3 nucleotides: TGCGCCAGCAGCATAGACGGGTCTGAAGCTTTCTTT.

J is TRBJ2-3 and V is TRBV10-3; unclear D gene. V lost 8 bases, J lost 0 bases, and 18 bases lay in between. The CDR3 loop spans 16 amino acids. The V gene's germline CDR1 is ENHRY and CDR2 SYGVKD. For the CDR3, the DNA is TGTGCCATCCGTCCCCTCGGATTAGCTAGCACAGATACGCAGTATTTT. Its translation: CAIRPLGLASTDTQYF.

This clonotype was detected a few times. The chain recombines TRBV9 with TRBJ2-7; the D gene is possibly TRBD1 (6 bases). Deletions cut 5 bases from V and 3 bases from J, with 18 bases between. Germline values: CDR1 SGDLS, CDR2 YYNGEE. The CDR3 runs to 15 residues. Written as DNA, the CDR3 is TGTGCCAGCAGTGCAGGACAGTCCGCTTTCTACGAGCAGTACTTC. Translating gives CASSAGQSAFYEQYF.

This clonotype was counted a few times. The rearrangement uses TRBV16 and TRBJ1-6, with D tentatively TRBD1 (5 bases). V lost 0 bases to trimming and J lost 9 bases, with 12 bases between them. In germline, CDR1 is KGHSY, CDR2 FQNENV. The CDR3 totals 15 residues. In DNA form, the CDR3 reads TGTGCCAGCAGCCAATCAGGCGGGGGTCGTTCACCCCTCCACTTT. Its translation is CASSQSGGGRSPLHF.

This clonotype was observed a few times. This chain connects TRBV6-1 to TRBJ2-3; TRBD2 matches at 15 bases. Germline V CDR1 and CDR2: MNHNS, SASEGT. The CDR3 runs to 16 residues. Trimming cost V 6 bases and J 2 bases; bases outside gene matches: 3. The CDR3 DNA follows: TGTGCCAGCAGCGGACTAGCGGGGGGGTACACAGATACGCAGTATTTT. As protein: CASSGLAGGYTDTQYF.

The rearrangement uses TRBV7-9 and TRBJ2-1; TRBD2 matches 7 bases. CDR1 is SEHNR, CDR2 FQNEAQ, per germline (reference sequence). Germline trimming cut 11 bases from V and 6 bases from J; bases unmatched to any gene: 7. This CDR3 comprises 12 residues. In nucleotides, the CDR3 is TGTGCCGTCGGGGGGTGGTCCAATGAGCAGTTCTTC. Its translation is CAVGGWSNEQFF.

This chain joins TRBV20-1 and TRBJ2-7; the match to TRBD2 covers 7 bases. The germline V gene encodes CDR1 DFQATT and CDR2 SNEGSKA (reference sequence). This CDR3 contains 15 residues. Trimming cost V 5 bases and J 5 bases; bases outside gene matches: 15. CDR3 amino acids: CSAAPWEGKWDEQYF. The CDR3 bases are TGCAGTGCTGCCCCCTGGGAGGGGAAGTGGGACGAGCAGTACTTC.

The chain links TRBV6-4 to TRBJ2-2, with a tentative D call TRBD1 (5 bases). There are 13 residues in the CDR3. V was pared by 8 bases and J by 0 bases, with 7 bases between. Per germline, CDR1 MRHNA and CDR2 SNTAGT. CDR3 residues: CASGAPNTGELFF. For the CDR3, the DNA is TGTGCCAGCGGGGCCCCGAACACCGGGGAGCTGTTTTTT.

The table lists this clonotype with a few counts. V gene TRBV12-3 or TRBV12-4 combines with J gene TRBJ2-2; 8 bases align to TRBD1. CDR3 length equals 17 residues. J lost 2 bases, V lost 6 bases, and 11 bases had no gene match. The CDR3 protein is CASRGRTGQINTGELFF. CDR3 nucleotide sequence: TGTGCCAGCAGGGGCCGGACAGGGCAGATTAACACCGGGGAGCTGTTTTTT.

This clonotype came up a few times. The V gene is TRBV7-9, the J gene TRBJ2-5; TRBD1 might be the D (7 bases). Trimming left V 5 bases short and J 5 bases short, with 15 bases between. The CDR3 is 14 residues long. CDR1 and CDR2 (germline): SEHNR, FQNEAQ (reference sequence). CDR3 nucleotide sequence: TGTGCCAGCAGCCTGCCACAGGGGAGGGAGACCCAGTACTTC. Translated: CASSLPQGRETQYF.

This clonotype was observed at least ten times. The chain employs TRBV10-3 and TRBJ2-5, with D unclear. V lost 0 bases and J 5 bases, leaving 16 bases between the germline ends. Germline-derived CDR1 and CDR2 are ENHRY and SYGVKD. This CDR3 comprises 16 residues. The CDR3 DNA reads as TGTGCCATCAGTGAGTCGGAGTCGACCGACCGGGAGACCCAGTACTTC. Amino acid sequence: CAISESESTDRETQYF.

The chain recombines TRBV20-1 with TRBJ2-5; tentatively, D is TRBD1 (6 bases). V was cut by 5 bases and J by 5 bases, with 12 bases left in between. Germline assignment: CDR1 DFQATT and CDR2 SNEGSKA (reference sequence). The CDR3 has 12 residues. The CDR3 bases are TGCAGTGCTTCAACAGGGCTGGAGACCCAGTACTTC. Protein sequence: CSASTGLETQYF.

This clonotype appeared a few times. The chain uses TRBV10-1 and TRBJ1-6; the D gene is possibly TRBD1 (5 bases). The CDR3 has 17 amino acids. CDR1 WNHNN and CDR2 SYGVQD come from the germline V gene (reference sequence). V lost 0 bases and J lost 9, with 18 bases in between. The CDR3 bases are TGCGCCAGCAGTGAGTCGAGCGGCAGGGAATTTACTTCACCCCTCCACTTT. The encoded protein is CASSESSGREFTSPLHF.

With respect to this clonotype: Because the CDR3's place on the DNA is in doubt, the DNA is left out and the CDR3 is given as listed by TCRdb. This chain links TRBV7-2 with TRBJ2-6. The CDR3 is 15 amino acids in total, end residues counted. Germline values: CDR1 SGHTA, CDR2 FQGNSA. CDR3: CASSLFLSGANVLTF.